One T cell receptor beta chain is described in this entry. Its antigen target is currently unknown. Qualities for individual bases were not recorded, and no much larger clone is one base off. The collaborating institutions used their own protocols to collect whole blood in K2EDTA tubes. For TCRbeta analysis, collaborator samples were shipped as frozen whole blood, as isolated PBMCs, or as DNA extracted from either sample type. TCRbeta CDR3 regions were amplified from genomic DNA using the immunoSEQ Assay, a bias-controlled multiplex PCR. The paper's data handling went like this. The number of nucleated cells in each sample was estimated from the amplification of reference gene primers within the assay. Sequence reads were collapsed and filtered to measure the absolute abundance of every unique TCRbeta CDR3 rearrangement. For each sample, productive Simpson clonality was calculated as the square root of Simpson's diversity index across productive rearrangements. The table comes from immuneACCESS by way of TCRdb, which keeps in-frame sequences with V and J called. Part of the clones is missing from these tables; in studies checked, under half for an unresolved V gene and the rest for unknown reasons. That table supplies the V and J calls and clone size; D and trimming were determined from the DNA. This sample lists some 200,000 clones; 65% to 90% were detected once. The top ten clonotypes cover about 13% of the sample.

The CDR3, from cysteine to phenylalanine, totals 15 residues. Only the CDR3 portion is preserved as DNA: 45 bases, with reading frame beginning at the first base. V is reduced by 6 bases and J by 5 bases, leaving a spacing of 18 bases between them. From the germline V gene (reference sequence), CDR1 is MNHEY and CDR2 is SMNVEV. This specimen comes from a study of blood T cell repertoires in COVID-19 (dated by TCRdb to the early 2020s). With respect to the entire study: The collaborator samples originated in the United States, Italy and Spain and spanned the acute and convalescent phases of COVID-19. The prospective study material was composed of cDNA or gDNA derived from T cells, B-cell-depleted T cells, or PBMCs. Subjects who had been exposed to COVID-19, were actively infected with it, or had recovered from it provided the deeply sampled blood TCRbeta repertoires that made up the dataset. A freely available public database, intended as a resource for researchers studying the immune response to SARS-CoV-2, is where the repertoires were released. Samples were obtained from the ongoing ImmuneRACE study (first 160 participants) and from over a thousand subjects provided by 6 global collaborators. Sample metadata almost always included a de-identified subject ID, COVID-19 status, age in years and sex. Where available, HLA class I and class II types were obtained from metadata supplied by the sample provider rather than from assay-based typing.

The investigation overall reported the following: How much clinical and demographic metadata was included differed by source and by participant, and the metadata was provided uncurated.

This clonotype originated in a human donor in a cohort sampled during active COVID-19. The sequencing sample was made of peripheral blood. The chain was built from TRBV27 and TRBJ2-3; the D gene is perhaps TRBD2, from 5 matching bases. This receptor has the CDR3 CASSNPSSEGDTQYF. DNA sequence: TGTGCCAGCAGCAATCCAAGCTCCGAGGGAGATACGCAGTATTTT.